This T cell receptor (beta chain) was found in a study of PD-1 blockade in mismatch repair-deficient tumors (dated by TCRdb to about 2017). Turning to the overall study: Between late 2013 and late 2016, the trial enrolled 80 to 95 consecutive patients with roughly eleven types of mismatch repair-deficient cancer, all of whom had received prior treatment and were progressing. Tumor-associated T cell clones in the peripheral blood of patients responding to PD-1 blockade were tracked using deep sequencing of TCR CDR3 regions. Here is what the overall study found, with its caveats: Tumor-resident clones, often undetectable in blood before treatment, expanded rapidly after pembrolizumab and then contracted, generally before radiologic responses.

Library preparation was by the immunoSEQ multiplex PCR assay. The source is immuneACCESS, and TCRdb retained only in-frame sequences with V and J called. Part of the clones is not carried over; for the studies checked, unresolved V genes explain less than half of this, and the remainder is unexplained. This sample has around 62,000 clones in its table, and 70% to 85% of those were observed once. The ten largest make up roughly 6% of the sample. For each enrolled patient, mismatch repair deficiency was established using either polymerase chain reaction or immunohistochemistry. TCR sequencing was performed for a few patients who responded to pembrolizumab therapy. The phase II trial prospectively evaluated PD-1 blockade with pembrolizumab in advanced mismatch repair-deficient cancers, independent of tissue of origin. Serial peripheral blood T cell samples were collected before and at multiple times after starting PD-1 blockade. The timing of each blood sample was reported as weeks after the first dose of pembrolizumab.

This clone was detected once. What antigen it recognizes has not been identified. Base qualities are not recorded, but no much larger clone differs from it by a single base. Its CDR3 holds 16 amino acids, cysteine through phenylalanine. Solely the CDR3 DNA is kept, with 48 bases framed from the first base. V was cut back by 0 bases and J by 2 bases, leaving a gap of 13 bases between them. CDR1 and CDR2 were assigned from the germline V gene (reference sequence) as LNHNV and YYDKDF. The TCR comes from an adult with mismatch repair-deficient cancer. The source was peripheral blood, collected 2 weeks after starting pembrolizumab. The chain employs TRBV15 and TRBJ2-5, with the D call perhaps TRBD1 or TRBD2, as 5 bases match in each case. The nucleotide sequence reads TGTGCCACCAGCAGAGATGCTGTGGGGGTACAAGAGACCCAGTACTTC. The translation is CATSRDAVGVQETQYF.